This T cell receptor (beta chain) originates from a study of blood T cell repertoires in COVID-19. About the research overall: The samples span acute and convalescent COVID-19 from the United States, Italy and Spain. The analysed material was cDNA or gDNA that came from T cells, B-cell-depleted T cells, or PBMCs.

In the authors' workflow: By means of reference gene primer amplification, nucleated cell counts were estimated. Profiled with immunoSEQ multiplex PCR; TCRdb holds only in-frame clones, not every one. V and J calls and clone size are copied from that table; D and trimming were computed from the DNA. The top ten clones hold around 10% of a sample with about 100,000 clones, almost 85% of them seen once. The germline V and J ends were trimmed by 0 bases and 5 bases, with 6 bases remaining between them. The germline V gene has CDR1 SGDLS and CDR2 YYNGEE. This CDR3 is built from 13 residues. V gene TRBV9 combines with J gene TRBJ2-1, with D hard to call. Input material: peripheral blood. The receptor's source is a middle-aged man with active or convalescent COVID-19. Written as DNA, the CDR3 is TGTGCCAGCAGCGTAGCTGGCAACAATGAGCAGTTCTTC. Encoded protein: CASSVAGNNEQFF. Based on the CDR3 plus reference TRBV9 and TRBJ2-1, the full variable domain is DSGVTQTPKHLITATGQRVTLRCSPRSGDLSVYWYQQSLDQGLQFLIQYYNGEERAKGNILERFSAQQFPDLHSELNLSSLELGDSALYFCASSVAGNNEQFFGPGTRLTVL.